One and the same sample provided the 29 T cell receptor beta chains below, sequenced in a study of T-cell reconstitution after alpha-beta-depleted transplantation in children. The TCRbeta library incorporated unique molecular identifiers. TCRdb analysed the PCR reads with MiXCR anew, one entry per CDR3 protein. The table lists hundreds of thousands of distinct CDR3 sequences, around 16% of them singletons. Sequenced here: PBMCs from the stem cell graft donor, sampled from the stem cell graft. These receptors all come from a human donor who donated a stem cell graft to a child with acute myeloid leukemia.

This clonotype appeared many times. The chain links TRBV4-3 to TRBJ1-4; the D gene is possibly TRBD1 (6 bases). Germline V gene data show CDR1 as LGHNA and CDR2 as YSLEER. Trimming took off 0 bases at V and 1 base at J, with 9 bases between the two ends. The CDR3 runs 16 residues. Written as DNA, the CDR3 is TGCGCCAGCAGCCAAGACTCAGGGGTAACTAATGAAAAACTGTTTTTT. Translation gives CASSQDSGVTNEKLFF.

J is TRBJ2-7 and V is TRBV5-5; 7 positions match TRBD2. The germline V gene encodes CDR1 SGHKS and CDR2 YYEKEE (reference sequence). Trimming removed 2 bases from V and 5 bases from J; junction bases left unmatched: 10. The CDR3 covers 15 residues. This CDR3 reads CASSFWTSRADEQYV. DNA of the CDR3: TGTGCCAGCAGCTTCTGGACTAGTCGGGCGGACGAGCAGTACGTC.

Many counts were recorded for this clonotype. The gene calls are TRBV20-1 and TRBJ1-6, with D possibly being TRBD1 (6 bases). Per germline, CDR1 DFQATT and CDR2 SNEGSKA (reference sequence). This CDR3 contains 15 residues. V lost 0 bases to trimming and J lost 1 base, with 7 bases between them. Here the CDR3 reads CSAREGGSYNSPLHF. Here the CDR3 DNA reads TGCAGTGCTAGAGAAGGGGGTTCCTATAATTCACCCCTCCACTTT.

This sequence joins TRBV3-1 and TRBJ2-3; 9 positions match TRBD1. J gave up 6 bases and V 4 bases, and 8 bases lay outside the gene matches. The CDR3 spans 15 residues. The germline V gene has CDR1 LGHDT and CDR2 YNNKEL (reference sequence). The CDR3 loop is CASSRELQGADTQYF. DNA of the CDR3: TGTGCCAGCAGCCGCGAGCTACAGGGGGCGGATACGCAGTATTTT.

Many counts were recorded for this clonotype. The J gene is TRBJ2-1, the V gene TRBV12-3 or TRBV12-4; D is possibly TRBD1 (5 bases). Between the trimmed V and J ends, which lost 3 bases and 6 bases, there was a span of 12 bases. The CDR3 has 14 amino acids. As DNA, the CDR3 is TGTGCCAGCAGTTTTGGGGCCTGGGGCAATGAGCAGTTCTTC. This translates into CASSFGAWGNEQFF.

This clonotype came up many times. The V and J genes are TRBV20-1 and TRBJ1-2; D is possibly TRBD1 (5 bases). This CDR3 contains 15 residues. The V gene lost 5 bases and the J gene lost 4 bases, with 20 bases spanning the gap. From germline, CDR1 is DFQATT and CDR2 SNEGSKA (reference sequence). The CDR3 nucleotides are TGCAGTGCTCTATCCGATGACAGAATGCTCTATGGCTACACCTTC. It is translated as CSALSDDRMLYGYTF.

The chain recombines TRBV7-2 with TRBJ2-3; 12 bases line up with TRBD2. The V and J ends lost 3 bases and 5 bases, in that order; junction bases with no gene match: 3. The germline CDR1 and CDR2 sequences are SGHTA and FQGNSA. The length of the CDR3 is 15 residues. The CDR3 is CASSFTSGGLDTQYF. In DNA form, the CDR3 reads TGTGCCAGCAGCTTCACTAGCGGGGGGCTAGATACGCAGTATTTT.

This clonotype was seen ten or more times. The chain recombines TRBV20-1 with TRBJ2-5, with 8 bases identical to TRBD1. V shed 5 bases and J 2 bases; nucleotides not matched to a gene: 7. The CDR3 is 14 amino acids. Germline V lookup: CDR1 DFQATT, CDR2 SNEGSKA (reference sequence). Here the CDR3 reads CSARQGLTQETQYF. The DNA of the CDR3 is TGCAGTGCTCGACAGGGGTTAACGCAAGAGACCCAGTACTTC.

At least ten counts were recorded for this clonotype. J is TRBJ2-1 and V is TRBV7-2, with D unresolved. The CDR3 runs 15 residues. The germline V gene encodes CDR1 SGHTA and CDR2 FQGNSA. The V and J ends lost 2 bases and 2 bases respectively, with 10 bases between them. CDR3 region: CASSLQAATYNEQFF. CDR3 in DNA: TGTGCCAGCAGCTTACAGGCAGCCACCTACAATGAGCAGTTCTTC.

This CDR3 is CATSDFRGSAGDQETQYF. DNA for the CDR3: TGTGCCACCAGTGATTTCAGGGGATCGGCGGGGGACCAAGAGACCCAGTACTTC. V gene TRBV24-1 combines with J gene TRBJ2-5; perhaps TRBD2 as D (7 bases). Germline-derived CDR1 and CDR2 are KGHDR and SFDVKD. The V gene lost 1 base and the J gene lost 0 bases, with 17 bases spanning the gap. The CDR3 covers 18 residues.

This rearrangement joins TRBV10-3 to TRBJ2-5; D perhaps matches TRBD2 (5 bases). CDR3 length equals 16 residues. CDR1 and CDR2 from the germline V gene are ENHRY and SYGVKD. The germline V and J ends were trimmed by 8 bases and 2 bases, with 21 bases remaining between them. CDR3 bases: TGTGCCATCTCTGGAATGGAGGCCCCACCACAAGAGACCCAGTACTTC. Protein product: CAISGMEAPPQETQYF.

V and J are TRBV5-1 and TRBJ2-2; 9 bases are a match to TRBD2. After removal of 1 base from V and 1 base from J, the junction contained 2 bases not matched to a gene. Germline V gene sequence: CDR1 SGHRS, CDR2 YFSETQ. The CDR3 has 16 amino acids. CDR3 in DNA: TGCGCCAGCAGCTTGACTAGCGGGCTGAACACCGGGGAGCTGTTTTTT. Protein sequence: CASSLTSGLNTGELFF.

The chain is built from TRBV13 and TRBJ2-5; D is uncertain. The V end was cut by 5 bases, the J end by 11 bases, with 18 bases between. Germline V gene sequence: CDR1 PRHDT, CDR2 FYEKMQ (reference sequence). This CDR3 has 13 amino acids. The CDR3 here is CASSTGPPWYQYF. As DNA, the CDR3 is TGTGCCAGCAGCACCGGGCCCCCCTGGTATCAGTACTTC.

This clonotype was observed many times. The rearrangement joins TRBV5-5 to TRBJ2-1, with D possibly TRBD1 on 6 matching bases. Germline-derived CDR1 and CDR2 are SGHKS and YYEKEE (reference sequence). The CDR3 spans 15 residues. V shed 6 bases and J shed 3 bases, with 16 bases lying between them. CDR3 region: CASNPEDSSYNEQFF. DNA of the CDR3: TGTGCCAGCAACCCAGAGGACAGCAGCTACAATGAGCAGTTCTTC.

This clonotype was picked up many times. V is TRBV20-1 and J is TRBJ2-3, with a tentative D call TRBD1 (6 bases). Per the germline V gene, CDR1 is DFQATT and CDR2 is SNEGSKA (reference sequence). This CDR3 spans 15 amino acids. With 4 bases removed from V and 0 bases from J, the gap between germline ends came to 14 bases. This chain's CDR3 is CSAKPGTRSTDTQYF. The CDR3, as DNA: TGCAGTGCTAAACCCGGGACACGGAGCACAGATACGCAGTATTTT.

J is TRBJ2-7 and V is TRBV29-1, with D uncertain. Germline V gene sequence: CDR1 SQVTM, CDR2 ANQGSEA. Trimming left V 7 bases short and J 2 bases short, with 15 bases between. The CDR3 has 13 amino acids. The DNA of the CDR3 is TGCAGCGCAAGTGGGCAGTCCCCCTACGAGCAGTACTTC. This gives the protein CSASGQSPYEQYF.

This clonotype was seen a handful of times. The chain links TRBV20-1 to TRBJ2-3; TRBD2 matches 9 bases. Germline V gene sequence: CDR1 DFQATT, CDR2 SNEGSKA (reference sequence). CDR3 length equals 20 residues. The junction had 27 bases not matched to a gene; V was cut back by 7 bases and J by 4 bases. CDR3 sequence reads: CSGYGGTPNSGGYLPDTQYF. The CDR3 bases are TGCAGTGGGTACGGCGGGACACCTAATAGCGGGGGATATCTCCCAGATACGCAGTATTTT.

This clonotype was counted many times. The chain couples TRBV9 to TRBJ2-2; no clear D gene. Trimming stripped 0 bases from V and 0 bases from J, with 9 bases between. The CDR3 extends over 16 amino acids. Germline CDR1 is SGDLS and CDR2 is YYNGEE. The CDR3 DNA follows: TGTGCCAGCAGCGTAGAGGCAGGAACGAACACCGGGGAGCTGTTTTTT. It codes for CASSVEAGTNTGELFF.

The table lists this clonotype with a few counts. This rearrangement joins TRBV10-3 to TRBJ2-7; D unclear. Germline-derived CDR1 and CDR2 are ENHRY and SYGVKD. Trimming left V 2 bases short and J 6 bases short, with 11 bases between. This CDR3 spans 13 amino acids. Here the CDR3 reads CAISELSTGEQYF. CDR3 bases: TGTGCCATCAGTGAGCTGTCGACGGGCGAGCAGTACTTC.

This clonotype was seen at least ten times. This chain links TRBV20-1 with TRBJ2-1; D is undetermined. This CDR3 is built from 14 residues. CDR1 and CDR2 from the germline V gene are DFQATT and SNEGSKA (reference sequence). Trimming took 0 bases from V and 5 from J, leaving 11 bases between them. The chain's CDR3 is CSARDGVSNNEQFF. CDR3 nucleotides: TGCAGTGCTAGAGATGGGGTTTCCAACAATGAGCAGTTCTTC.

The V and J genes are TRBV7-7 and TRBJ2-1; D unresolved. V dropped 4 bases and J dropped 2 bases, with 12 bases sitting between them. The CDR3 has 15 residues. The V gene's germline CDR1 is SSHAT and CDR2 FNYEAQ (reference sequence). The CDR3 spells CASSSGPDPYNEQFF. The CDR3 coding sequence is TGTGCCAGCAGCTCCGGACCAGACCCCTACAATGAGCAGTTCTTC.

This sequence joins TRBV7-9 and TRBJ2-7, with a possible D match to TRBD1 (6 bases). V lost 3 bases, J lost 2 bases, and 11 bases lay in between. This CDR3 region has 14 residues. In germline, CDR1 is SEHNR, CDR2 FQNEAQ (reference sequence). CDR3 coding DNA: TGTGCCAGCAGCTTGAGGGGGTCCACCTACGAGCAGTACTTC. It yields the protein CASSLRGSTYEQYF.

V usage is TRBV21-1 and J usage is TRBJ2-1; the table's D gene call, TRBD2, was not cross checked with the DNA. TRBV21-1 is termed a pseudogene. The CDR3 loop spans 15 amino acids. The CDR3 coding sequence is TGTGCCAGCCTACCGCCGGGGGGGAACTACAATGAGCAGTTCTTC. It is translated as CASLPPGGNYNEQFF.

This rearrangement joins TRBV12-3 or TRBV12-4 to TRBJ2-1; 7 bases agree with TRBD2. This CDR3 is 12 amino acids long. Trimming cost V 7 bases and J 16 bases; bases outside gene matches: 13. Written as DNA, the CDR3 is TGTGCCAGCACCTCCCTGCGGGGGTTAATTTTCTTC. Translated, it gives CASTSLRGLIFF.

To note about this clonotype: This may come from a read error, since a much larger clone is one base off. This chain uses TRBV5-1 with TRBJ2-1, with TRBD2 matching over 13 bases. Germline V gives CDR1 SGHRS, CDR2 YFSETQ. The CDR3 totals 14 residues. The V and J ends lost 7 bases and 4 bases, in that order; junction bases with no gene match: 2. The CDR3 DNA sequence: TGCGCCAGCGGGACTAGCGGGGATTACAATGAGCAGTTCTTC. Protein: CASGTSGDYNEQFF.

This clonotype was seen many times. J is TRBJ1-1 and V is TRBV29-1; D is possibly TRBD1 (5 bases). The CDR3 loop spans 10 amino acids. Germline values: CDR1 SQVTM, CDR2 ANQGSEA. V was clipped by 6 bases and J by 11 bases, with 13 bases between them. The CDR3 spells CSVLERGAFF. CDR3 in DNA: TGCAGCGTCCTGGAAAGGGGTGCTTTCTTT. The variable domain in full, completed from reference TRBV29-1 and TRBJ1-1, reads SAVISQKPSRDICQRGTSLTIQCQVDSQVTMMFWYRQQPGQSLTLIATANQGSEATYESGFVIDKFPISRPNLTFSTLTVSNMSPEDSSIYLCSVLERGAFFGQGTRLTVV.

This clonotype has more than one count but fewer than ten. The chain couples TRBV5-1 to TRBJ2-1; TRBD2 agrees at 9 bases. The CDR3 totals 15 residues. Germline V gene sequence: CDR1 SGHRS, CDR2 YFSETQ. V lost 5 bases and J lost 8; bases outside the gene matches: 11. The CDR3 reads CASRGGGGGADEQFF. The CDR3 DNA sequence: TGCGCCAGCAGAGGAGGAGGCGGGGGGGCCGATGAGCAGTTCTTC.

This clonotype turned up a few times. The CDR3 loop reads CASSLIRGGNNEQFF. The CDR3, as DNA: TGTGCCAGCAGCTTAATCCGGGGGGGGAACAATGAGCAGTTCTTC. V is TRBV7-8 and J is TRBJ2-1, with 8 bases aligning to TRBD2. The V gene end was trimmed by 2 bases and the J gene end by 5 bases; junction bases not matched to a gene: 5. The V gene's germline CDR1 is SGHVS and CDR2 FQNEAQ. The CDR3 loop spans 15 amino acids.

A few counts support this clonotype. This rearrangement joins TRBV21-1 to TRBJ1-4; TRBD1 is the table's D call and was not checked against the DNA. TRBV21-1 is designated a pseudogene. This CDR3 is built from 15 residues. This CDR3 is CASSAWRTGIEKLFF. The DNA for the CDR3 is TGTGCCAGCAGCGCCTGGAGGACAGGGATTGAAAAACTGTTTTTT.